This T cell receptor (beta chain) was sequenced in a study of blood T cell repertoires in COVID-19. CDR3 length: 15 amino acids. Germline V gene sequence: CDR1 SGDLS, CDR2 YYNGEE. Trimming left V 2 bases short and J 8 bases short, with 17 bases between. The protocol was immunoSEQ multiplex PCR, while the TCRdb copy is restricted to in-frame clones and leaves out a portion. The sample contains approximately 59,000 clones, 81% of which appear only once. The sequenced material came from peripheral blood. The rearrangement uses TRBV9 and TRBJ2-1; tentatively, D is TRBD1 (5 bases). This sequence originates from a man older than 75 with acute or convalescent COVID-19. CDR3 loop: CASSVDSQQFDEQFF. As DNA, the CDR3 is TGTGCCAGCAGCGTCGACAGCCAACAATTCGATGAGCAGTTCTTC.